The clone carrying this T cell receptor (beta chain) was found many times. Its specificity is unknown. This sample was taken from a study of shared clonotypes between healthy human individuals. About the study: In total, the donors were a couple of women and a few men aged 18 to 49.

Germline values: CDR1 MDHEN, CDR2 SYDVKM. This CDR3 comprises 13 residues. The assay was run at deep level. In the study's own analysis: ImmunoSEQ output lacked quality scores and full-length reads, limiting matched filtering. Using immunoSEQ multiplex PCR, the repertoire was profiled, and TCRdb retains in-frame clones only, with some absent. The V and J calls and the clone size are those of that table, but D and trimming were determined from the DNA. The repertoire holds 450,000 to 500,000 clones, around three quarters seen once, with about 12% in the top ten. Study observations and caveats: Specimens sampled were limited to blood, with tissue repertoires likely differing.

Material for sequencing was PBMCs. V gene TRBV28 combines with J gene TRBJ1-1; TRBD1 matches 8 bases. The TCR originated in a woman aged 40 to 55 in good health. Some clones in this sample may be carry-over from other donors' samples. This CDR3 is CVIQTGEDTEAFF. The CDR3 nucleotides are TGTGTCATCCAGACAGGGGAGGACACTGAAGCTTTCTTT.